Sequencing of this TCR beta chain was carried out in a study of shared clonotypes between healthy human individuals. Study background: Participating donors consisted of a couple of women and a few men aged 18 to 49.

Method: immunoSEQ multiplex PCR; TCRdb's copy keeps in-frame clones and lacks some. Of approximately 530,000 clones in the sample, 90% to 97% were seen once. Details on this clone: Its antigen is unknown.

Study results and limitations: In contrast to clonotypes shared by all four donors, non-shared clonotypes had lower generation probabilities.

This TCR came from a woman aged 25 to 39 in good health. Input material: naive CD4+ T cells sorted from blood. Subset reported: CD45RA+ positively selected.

CDR3 DNA sequence: TGCGCCAGCAGGGAAGGACTACCTTCCTACAATGAGCAGTTCTTC. Translated: CASREGLPSYNEQFF. J is TRBJ2-1 and V is TRBV4-1; TRBD2 might be the D (6 bases). The V gene's germline CDR1 is MGHRA and CDR2 YSYEKL. CDR3 length: 15 amino acids. The V gene lost 6 bases and the J gene lost 1 base, with 13 bases spanning the gap.